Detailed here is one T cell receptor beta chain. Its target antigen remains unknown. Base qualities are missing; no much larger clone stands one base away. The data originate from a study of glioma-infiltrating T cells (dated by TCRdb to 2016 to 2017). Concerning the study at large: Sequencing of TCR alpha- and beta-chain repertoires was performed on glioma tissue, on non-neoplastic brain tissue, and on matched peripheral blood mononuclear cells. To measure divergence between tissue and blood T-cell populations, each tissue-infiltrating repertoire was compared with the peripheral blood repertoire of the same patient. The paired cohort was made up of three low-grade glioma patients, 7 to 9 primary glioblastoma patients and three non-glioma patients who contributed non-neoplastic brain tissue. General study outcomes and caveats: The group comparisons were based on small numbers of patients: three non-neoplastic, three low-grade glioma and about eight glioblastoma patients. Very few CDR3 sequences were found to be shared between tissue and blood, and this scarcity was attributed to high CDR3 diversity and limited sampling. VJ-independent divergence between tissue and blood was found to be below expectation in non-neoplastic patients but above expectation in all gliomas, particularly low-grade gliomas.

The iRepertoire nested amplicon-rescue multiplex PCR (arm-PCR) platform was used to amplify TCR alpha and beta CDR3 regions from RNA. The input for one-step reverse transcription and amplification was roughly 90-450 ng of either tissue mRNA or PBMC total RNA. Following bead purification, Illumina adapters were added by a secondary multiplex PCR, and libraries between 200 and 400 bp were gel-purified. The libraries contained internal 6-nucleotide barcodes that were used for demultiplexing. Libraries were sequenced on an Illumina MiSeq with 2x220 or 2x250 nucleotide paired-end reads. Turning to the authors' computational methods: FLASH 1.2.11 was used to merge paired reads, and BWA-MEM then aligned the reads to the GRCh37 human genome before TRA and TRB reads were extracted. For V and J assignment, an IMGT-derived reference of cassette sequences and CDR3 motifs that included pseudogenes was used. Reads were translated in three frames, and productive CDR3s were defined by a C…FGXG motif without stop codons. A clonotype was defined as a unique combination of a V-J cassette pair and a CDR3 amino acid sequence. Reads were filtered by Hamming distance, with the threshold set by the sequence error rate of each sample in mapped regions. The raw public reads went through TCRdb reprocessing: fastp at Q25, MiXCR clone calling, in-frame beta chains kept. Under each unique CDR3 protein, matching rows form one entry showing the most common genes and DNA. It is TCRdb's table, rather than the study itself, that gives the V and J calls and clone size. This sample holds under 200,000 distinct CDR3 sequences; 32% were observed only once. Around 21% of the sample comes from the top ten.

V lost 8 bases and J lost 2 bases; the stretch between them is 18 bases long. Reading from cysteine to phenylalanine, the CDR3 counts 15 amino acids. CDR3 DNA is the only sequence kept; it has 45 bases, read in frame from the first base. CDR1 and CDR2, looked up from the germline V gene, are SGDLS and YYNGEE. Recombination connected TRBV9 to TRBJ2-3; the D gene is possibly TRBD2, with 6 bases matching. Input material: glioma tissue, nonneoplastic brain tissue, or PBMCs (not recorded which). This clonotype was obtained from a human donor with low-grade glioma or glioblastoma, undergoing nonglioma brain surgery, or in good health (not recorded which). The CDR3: CASTIAATATDTQYF. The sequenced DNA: TGTGCCAGTACGATAGCGGCGACTGCCACAGATACGCAGTATTTT.